This TCR beta chain emerged from a study of CD8 T cells in Susac syndrome. Random-hexamer reverse transcription was applied to roughly 0.5 to 1 ug RNA. The TCR beta CDR3 was amplified by immunoSEQ multiplex PCR across 54 Vbeta, 13 Jbeta. TCRdb processed the immunoSEQ multiplex PCR reads anew with MiXCR; each CDR3 protein has one entry. The sample includes some 120,000 distinct CDR3 sequences, about 95% of them seen just once. CDR3 length: 16 amino acids. Germline V lookup: CDR1 SEHNR, CDR2 FQNEAQ (reference sequence). Trimming pared 5 bases from V and 9 bases from J, leaving 22 bases between. The V call is TRBV7-9, the J call TRBJ1-4; D may be TRBD1 (5 bases). The sequencing input was CD8+ T cells from PBMCs. This clonotype was obtained from a human donor with Susac syndrome. CDR3 region: CASSTTPGTKGQKLFF. In DNA form, the CDR3 reads TGTGCCAGCAGCACAACACCCGGGACCAAGGGCCAAAAACTGTTTTTT.